The 4 T cell receptor beta chains below all came from one sample that was sequenced in a study of Ad26.COV2.S vaccination and SARS-CoV-2 variants. The treatment here: around 19 received Ad26.COV2.S at low or high dose, single or two shots; 5 received placebo; per-sample allocation not given. The investigators took samples on day 63 after the first vaccine or placebo injection. Generated by immunoSEQ multiplex PCR, the TCRdb table keeps only in-frame clones and is missing some. The table has over 400,000 clones, around 91% seen once. This sample comprised peripheral blood, obtained in a trial of Ad26.COV2.S vaccine versus placebo. All receptors derive from a person aged 18-60 years who received the Ad26.COV2.S COVID-19 vaccine or a placebo.

The count of this clone is one. The chain combines TRBV11-2 with TRBJ2-7; D gene uncertain. CDR3 length: 12 amino acids. CDR1 SGHAT and CDR2 FQNNGV come from the germline V gene. With 5 bases removed from V and 2 bases from J, the gap between germline ends came to 7 bases. The CDR3 is CASSPHAYEQYF. CDR3 DNA: TGTGCCAGCAGCCCCCATGCCTACGAGCAGTACTTC.

Only one count was recorded for this clone. This rearrangement joins TRBV7-9 to TRBJ2-1; a possible D gene is TRBD2 (6 bases). The CDR3 runs to 15 residues. Trimming removed 5 bases at V and 4 bases at J, with 15 bases between. From germline, CDR1 is SEHNR and CDR2 FQNEAQ (reference sequence). The chain's CDR3 is CASSHRDSIYNEQFF. The CDR3 DNA is TGTGCCAGCAGCCATCGGGACTCCATATACAATGAGCAGTTCTTC.

A remark on this clone: At one boundary the junction diverges from the germline segment, which might be a read error. The V call is TRBV7-2, the J call TRBJ1-1; maybe TRBD1 (5 bases). Germline CDR1 and CDR2: SGHTA and FQGNSA. This CDR3 spans 15 amino acids. In DNA, the CDR3 is TGTGCCAGCAGGTTAGGGGCCATAATGGGCACTGAAGCTTTCTTT. It specifies CASRLGAIMGTEAFF.

This clone appeared a few times. This chain joins TRBV12-3 or TRBV12-4 and TRBJ1-6; the D gene is possibly TRBD1 (5 bases). The CDR3 extends over 13 amino acids. The V end lost 8 bases, the J end lost 10 bases, and 15 bases lay between the germline ends. The CDR3 here is CASGRGEESPLHF. In DNA, the CDR3 is TGTGCCAGCGGAAGAGGGGAAGAGTCACCCCTCCACTTT.